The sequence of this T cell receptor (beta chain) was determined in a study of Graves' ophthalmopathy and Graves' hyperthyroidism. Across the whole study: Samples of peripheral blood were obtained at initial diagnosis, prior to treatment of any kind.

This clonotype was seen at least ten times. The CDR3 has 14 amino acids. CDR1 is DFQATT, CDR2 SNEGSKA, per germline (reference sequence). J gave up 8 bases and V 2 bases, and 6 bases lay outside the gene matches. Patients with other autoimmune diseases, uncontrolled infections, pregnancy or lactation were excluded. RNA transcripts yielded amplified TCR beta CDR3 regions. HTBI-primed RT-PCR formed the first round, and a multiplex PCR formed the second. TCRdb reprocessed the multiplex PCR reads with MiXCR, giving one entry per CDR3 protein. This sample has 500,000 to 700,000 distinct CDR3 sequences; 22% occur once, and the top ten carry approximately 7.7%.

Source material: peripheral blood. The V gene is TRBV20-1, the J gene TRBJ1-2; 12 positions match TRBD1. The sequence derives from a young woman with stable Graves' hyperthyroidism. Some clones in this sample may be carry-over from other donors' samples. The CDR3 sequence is CSARKGQGAYGYTF. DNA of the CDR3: TGCAGTGCTAGAAAGGGACAGGGGGCGTACGGCTACACCTTC.